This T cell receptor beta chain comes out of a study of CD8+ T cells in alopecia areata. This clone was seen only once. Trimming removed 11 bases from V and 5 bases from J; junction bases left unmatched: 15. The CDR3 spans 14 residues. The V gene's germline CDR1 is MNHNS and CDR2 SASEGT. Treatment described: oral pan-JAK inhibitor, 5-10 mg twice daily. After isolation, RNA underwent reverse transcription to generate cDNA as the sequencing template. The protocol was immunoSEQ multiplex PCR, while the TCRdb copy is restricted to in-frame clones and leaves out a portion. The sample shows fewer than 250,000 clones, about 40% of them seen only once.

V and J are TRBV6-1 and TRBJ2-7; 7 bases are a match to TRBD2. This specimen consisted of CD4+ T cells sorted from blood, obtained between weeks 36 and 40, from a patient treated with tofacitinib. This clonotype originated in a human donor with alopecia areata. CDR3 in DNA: TGTGCCGTCCAGGCTAGCGGAAGAGTCCACGAGCAGTACTTC. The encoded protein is CAVQASGRVHEQYF.